This T cell receptor beta chain emerged from a study of cytomegalovirus exposure and HLA in healthy donors. 13 Jbeta primers and 60 Vbeta primers were used for the PCR. Using immunoSEQ multiplex PCR, the repertoire was profiled, and TCRdb retains in-frame clones only, with some absent. Here the sample spans fewer than 200,000 clones, around 82% being singletons. Regarding the study as a whole: An analysis was carried out later, and it reportedly showed fewer N-insertions in an Asian-associated ancestry cluster than the approximately 680-donor mean. For presence/absence analyses, sequencing depth was assumed to be roughly uniform across donors. Later work associated approximately 17,000 TCR beta sequences with HLA alleles at 0.05 false discovery rate. By a later analysis, the bulk of CMV-associated TCR beta chains appeared HLA-restricted.

This clone was counted a single time. As yet, its antigen is unknown. Germline V gives CDR1 SGHNT, CDR2 YYREEE (reference sequence). CDR3 size: 17 residues. V lost 4 bases, J lost 1 base, and 10 bases stayed unmatched. The sample taken for sequencing was PBMCs. The sequence came from a male donor in good health and CMV-seronegative. The V call is TRBV5-4, the J call TRBJ1-4; 7 bases line up with TRBD1. CDR3: CASSKRPGQLTNEKLFF. CDR3 coding DNA: TGTGCCAGCAGCAAGAGACCGGGACAGCTAACTAATGAAAAACTGTTTTTT.